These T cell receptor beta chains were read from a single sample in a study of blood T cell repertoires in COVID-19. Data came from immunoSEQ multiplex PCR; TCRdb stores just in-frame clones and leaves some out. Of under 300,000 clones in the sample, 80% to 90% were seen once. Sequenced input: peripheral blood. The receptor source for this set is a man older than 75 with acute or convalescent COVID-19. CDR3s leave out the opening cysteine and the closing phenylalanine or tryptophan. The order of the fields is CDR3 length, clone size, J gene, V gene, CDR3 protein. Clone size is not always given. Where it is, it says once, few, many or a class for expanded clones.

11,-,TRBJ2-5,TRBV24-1,ATSGTGQETQY
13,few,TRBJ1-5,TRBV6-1,ASSEGGTVNQPQH
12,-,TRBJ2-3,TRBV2,ASKRSGRTDTQY
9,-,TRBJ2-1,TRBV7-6,ASSSDNEQF
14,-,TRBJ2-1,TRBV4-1,ASSRETSGNYNEQF
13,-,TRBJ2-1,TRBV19,ASSIYSGRNNEQF
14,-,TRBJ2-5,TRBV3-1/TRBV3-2,ASSPGLAGVRETQY
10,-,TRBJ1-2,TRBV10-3,ATSGDNYGYT
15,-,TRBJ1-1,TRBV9,ASSVVLGGTKNTEAF
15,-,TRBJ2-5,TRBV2,ASRYEAAGTGEETQY
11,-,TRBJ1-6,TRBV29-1,SARKEGNSPLH